A selection of T cell receptor beta chains follows, all from one sample in a study of cytomegalovirus exposure and HLA in healthy donors. The protocol was immunoSEQ multiplex PCR, while the TCRdb copy is restricted to in-frame clones and leaves out a portion. The sample carries roughly 160,000 clones, roughly 80% recorded once. Material: PBMCs. The receptors originated from a male donor in good health and CMV-seropositive. The CDR3 runs from the conserved cysteine through the conserved F or W. Each record gives: clone size, J gene, CDR3 length, D gene, V gene, CDR3 protein, CDR3 DNA. The D gene is left open where the match is weak. Only some rows state a clone size, as once, few, many or a class for expanded clones.

abundance: .
j_gene: TRBJ2-1
len: 14
d_gene: .
v_gene: TRBV4-1
CDR3aa: CASSQDLTSPEQFF
CDR3nt: TGCGCCAGCAGCCAAGACCTAACCTCCCCCGAGCAGTTCTTC

abundance: .
j_gene: TRBJ1-2
len: 14
d_gene: .
v_gene: TRBV6-5
CDR3aa: CASSYSGQNYGYTF
CDR3nt: TGTGCCAGCAGTTACTCTGGACAGAACTATGGCTACACCTTC

abundance: .
j_gene: TRBJ2-1
len: 15
d_gene: .
v_gene: TRBV28
CDR3aa: CASSLGGGRHNEQFF
CDR3nt: TGTGCCAGCAGTTTAGGAGGGGGCAGGCACAATGAGCAGTTCTTC

abundance: .
j_gene: TRBJ1-4
len: 14
d_gene: TRBD1
v_gene: TRBV27
CDR3aa: CASSGGQRNEKLFF
CDR3nt: TGTGCCAGCAGTGGGGGACAGAGGAATGAAAAACTGTTTTTT

abundance: medium-sized
j_gene: TRBJ2-1
len: 15
d_gene: TRBD2
v_gene: TRBV6-4
CDR3aa: CASSGLAGERNEQFF
CDR3nt: TGTGCCAGCAGTGGACTAGCGGGAGAAAGGAATGAGCAGTTCTTC

abundance: .
j_gene: TRBJ2-3
len: 15
d_gene: .
v_gene: TRBV27
CDR3aa: CASSLSQYTTDTQYF
CDR3nt: TGTGCCAGCAGTTTATCTCAATACACCACAGATACGCAGTATTTT

abundance: once
j_gene: TRBJ2-1
len: 15
d_gene: .
v_gene: TRBV28
CDR3aa: CASSPQTASGDEQFF
CDR3nt: TGTGCCAGCAGTCCCCAGACAGCCTCAGGCGATGAGCAGTTCTTC

abundance: .
j_gene: TRBJ2-7
len: 14
d_gene: TRBD2
v_gene: TRBV5-1
CDR3aa: CASSDRRGGNEQYF
CDR3nt: TGCGCCAGCAGCGACCGTAGGGGAGGGAACGAGCAGTACTTC

abundance: .
j_gene: TRBJ1-3
len: 16
d_gene: TRBD1
v_gene: TRBV7-8
CDR3aa: CASSPPWTGSGNTIYF
CDR3nt: TGTGCCAGCAGCCCCCCCTGGACAGGCTCTGGAAACACCATATATTTT

abundance: .
j_gene: TRBJ2-5
len: 15
d_gene: .
v_gene: TRBV19
CDR3aa: CASSPPWGSQETQYF
CDR3nt: TGTGCCAGTAGTCCCCCGTGGGGCAGCCAAGAGACCCAGTACTTC

abundance: .
j_gene: TRBJ1-1
len: 15
d_gene: TRBD1
v_gene: TRBV27
CDR3aa: CASSLNRGRGTEAFF
CDR3nt: TGTGCCAGCAGTTTAAACAGGGGACGGGGCACTGAAGCTTTCTTT

abundance: .
j_gene: TRBJ2-3
len: 15
d_gene: .
v_gene: TRBV19
CDR3aa: CASSIRTSSSDTQYF
CDR3nt: TGTGCCAGTAGTATTCGGACAAGCTCATCAGATACGCAGTATTTT

abundance: .
j_gene: TRBJ1-3
len: 16
d_gene: TRBD1
v_gene: TRBV4-2
CDR3aa: CASSPRQGSAGNTIYF
CDR3nt: TGTGCCAGCAGCCCCCGACAGGGTTCCGCTGGAAACACCATATATTTT

abundance: .
j_gene: TRBJ2-7
len: 15
d_gene: .
v_gene: TRBV5-1
CDR3aa: CASSGGTLDTYEQYF
CDR3nt: TGCGCCAGCAGCGGCGGGACTCTTGATACCTACGAGCAGTACTTC

abundance: .
j_gene: TRBJ2-3
len: 16
d_gene: TRBD2
v_gene: TRBV4-3
CDR3aa: CASSPGLAGHADTQYF
CDR3nt: TGCGCCAGCAGCCCCGGACTAGCGGGTCATGCAGATACGCAGTATTTT

abundance: .
j_gene: TRBJ1-6
len: 12
d_gene: .
v_gene: TRBV11-2
CDR3aa: CASSLPRSPLHF
CDR3nt: TGTGCCAGCAGCCTACCGCGCTCACCCCTCCACTTT

abundance: .
j_gene: TRBJ2-7
len: 15
d_gene: TRBD1
v_gene: TRBV28
CDR3aa: CASKHRDSPSYEQYF
CDR3nt: TGTGCCAGCAAACACCGGGACAGTCCCTCCTACGAGCAGTACTTC

abundance: .
j_gene: TRBJ1-2
len: 14
d_gene: .
v_gene: TRBV5-8
CDR3aa: CASSFKDRLYGYTF
CDR3nt: TGTGCCAGCAGCTTTAAGGACCGACTATATGGCTACACCTTC

abundance: .
j_gene: TRBJ2-7
len: 16
d_gene: TRBD2
v_gene: TRBV15
CDR3aa: CATSRAGTSGSSEQYF
CDR3nt: TGTGCCACCAGCAGAGCCGGGACTAGCGGTTCCTCCGAGCAGTACTTC

abundance: .
j_gene: TRBJ2-1
len: 16
d_gene: TRBD2
v_gene: TRBV4-3
CDR3aa: CASSQTRRGSYNEQFF
CDR3nt: TGCGCCAGCAGCCAAACGAGGCGGGGGTCCTACAATGAGCAGTTCTTC

abundance: .
j_gene: TRBJ2-1
len: 14
d_gene: TRBD1
v_gene: TRBV11-2
CDR3aa: CASSSNYRDRGQFF
CDR3nt: TGTGCCAGCAGCTCCAATTATAGGGACAGGGGGCAGTTCTTC

abundance: .
j_gene: TRBJ1-1
len: 14
d_gene: .
v_gene: TRBV7-2
CDR3aa: CASSLMSLNTEAFF
CDR3nt: TGTGCCAGCAGCTTAATGTCTCTGAACACTGAAGCTTTCTTT

abundance: .
j_gene: TRBJ2-7
len: 11
d_gene: .
v_gene: TRBV20-1
CDR3aa: CSVRPAGEQYF
CDR3nt: TGCAGTGTACGACCCGCGGGCGAGCAGTACTTC

abundance: few
j_gene: TRBJ2-3
len: 15
d_gene: .
v_gene: TRBV5-4
CDR3aa: CASSTGLPRTDTQYF
CDR3nt: TGTGCCAGCAGTACGGGACTCCCAAGAACAGATACGCAGTATTTT

abundance: .
j_gene: TRBJ1-5
len: 15
d_gene: TRBD1
v_gene: TRBV15
CDR3aa: CATSRGQGAEQPQHF
CDR3nt: TGTGCCACCAGCAGAGGACAGGGGGCCGAACAGCCCCAGCATTTT

abundance: .
j_gene: TRBJ2-2
len: 15
d_gene: .
v_gene: TRBV10-3
CDR3aa: CAIRSSGTNTGELFF
CDR3nt: TGTGCCATCAGGAGTAGCGGAACGAACACCGGGGAGCTGTTTTTT

abundance: .
j_gene: TRBJ1-1
len: 14
d_gene: .
v_gene: TRBV6-5
CDR3aa: CASLPAGARTEAFF
CDR3nt: TGTGCCAGCCTACCGGCGGGGGCGCGGACTGAAGCTTTCTTT

abundance: .
j_gene: TRBJ2-7
len: 13
d_gene: .
v_gene: TRBV7-8
CDR3aa: CASSRDTLYEQYF
CDR3nt: TGTGCCAGCAGCCGGGACACTCTCTACGAGCAGTACTTC

abundance: .
j_gene: TRBJ1-5
len: 15
d_gene: .
v_gene: TRBV5-1
CDR3aa: CASSEQGGSNQPQHF
CDR3nt: TGCGCCAGCAGCGAGCAGGGCGGTAGCAATCAGCCCCAGCATTTT

abundance: .
j_gene: TRBJ2-7
len: 14
d_gene: .
v_gene: TRBV5-4
CDR3aa: CASSLEMGMREQYF
CDR3nt: TGTGCCAGCAGCTTGGAGATGGGTATGAGGGAGCAGTACTTC

abundance: .
j_gene: TRBJ2-6
len: 17
d_gene: .
v_gene: TRBV15
CDR3aa: CATSRVQGSDGANVLTF
CDR3nt: TGTGCCACCAGCAGAGTGCAGGGGTCGGACGGGGCCAACGTCCTGACTTTC

abundance: .
j_gene: TRBJ1-4
len: 14
d_gene: .
v_gene: TRBV27
CDR3aa: CASSLMYTNEKLFF
CDR3nt: TGTGCCAGCAGTCTAATGTATACTAATGAAAAACTGTTTTTT

abundance: .
j_gene: TRBJ1-2
len: 12
d_gene: TRBD1
v_gene: TRBV29-1
CDR3aa: CSVADRGYGYTF
CDR3nt: TGCAGCGTAGCTGACAGGGGCTATGGCTACACCTTC

abundance: .
j_gene: TRBJ1-2
len: 13
d_gene: .
v_gene: TRBV6-5
CDR3aa: CASGIQGSYGYTF
CDR3nt: TGTGCCAGCGGCATCCAGGGCAGCTATGGCTACACCTTC

abundance: .
j_gene: TRBJ1-2
len: 15
d_gene: .
v_gene: TRBV6-5
CDR3aa: CASSYSGASGYGYTF
CDR3nt: TGTGCCAGCAGTTACTCGGGTGCGTCGGGATATGGCTACACCTTC

abundance: .
j_gene: TRBJ2-5
len: 14
d_gene: .
v_gene: TRBV4-1
CDR3aa: CASSPPTSAETQYF
CDR3nt: TGCGCCAGCAGCCCACCGACTAGTGCGGAGACCCAGTACTTC

abundance: .
j_gene: TRBJ2-3
len: 15
d_gene: TRBD2
v_gene: TRBV5-1
CDR3aa: CATTEGTSVWDTQYF
CDR3nt: TGCGCCACTACCGAGGGGACTAGCGTTTGGGATACGCAGTATTTT

abundance: .
j_gene: TRBJ1-6
len: 12
d_gene: .
v_gene: TRBV30
CDR3aa: CAWRGSTSPLHF
CDR3nt: TGTGCCTGGAGAGGGAGTACTTCACCCCTCCACTTT

abundance: .
j_gene: TRBJ2-7
len: 15
d_gene: TRBD1
v_gene: TRBV5-4
CDR3aa: CASSEPRGQAYEQYF
CDR3nt: TGTGCCAGCAGCGAGCCACGGGGACAGGCCTACGAGCAGTACTTC

abundance: .
j_gene: TRBJ1-5
len: 17
d_gene: TRBD1
v_gene: TRBV30
CDR3aa: CAWSATGQGHSNQPQHF
CDR3nt: TGTGCCTGGAGTGCGACGGGACAGGGCCATAGCAATCAGCCCCAGCATTTT

abundance: .
j_gene: TRBJ2-1
len: 16
d_gene: .
v_gene: TRBV11-2
CDR3aa: CASSLNSGFSYNEQFF
CDR3nt: TGTGCCAGTTCCCTTAATAGCGGTTTCTCCTACAATGAGCAGTTCTTC

abundance: .
j_gene: TRBJ2-4
len: 13
d_gene: .
v_gene: TRBV27
CDR3aa: CASRDLDRNIQYF
CDR3nt: TGTGCCAGCAGGGATTTGGACAGAAACATTCAGTACTTC

abundance: .
j_gene: TRBJ2-2
len: 15
d_gene: TRBD1
v_gene: TRBV2
CDR3aa: CASTPGQLHTGELFF
CDR3nt: TGTGCCAGCACCCCGGGACAGCTACACACCGGGGAGCTGTTTTTT

abundance: .
j_gene: TRBJ2-6
len: 17
d_gene: .
v_gene: TRBV5-1
CDR3aa: CASSLNRRGSGANGLTF
CDR3nt: TGCGCCAGCAGCTTGAATAGACGCGGCTCTGGGGCCAACGGCCTGACTTTC

abundance: .
j_gene: TRBJ1-4
len: 14
d_gene: TRBD1
v_gene: TRBV6-6
CDR3aa: CASSTTGVGEKLFF
CDR3nt: TGTGCCAGCAGTACGACAGGGGTGGGGGAAAAACTGTTTTTT

abundance: .
j_gene: TRBJ2-7
len: 16
d_gene: TRBD2
v_gene: TRBV7-8
CDR3aa: CASSFRLRGGPYEQYF
CDR3nt: TGTGCCAGCAGCTTTCGACTGCGGGGGGGCCCCTACGAGCAGTACTTC

abundance: .
j_gene: TRBJ2-7
len: 15
d_gene: TRBD2
v_gene: TRBV19
CDR3aa: CASSITPSGAYEQYF
CDR3nt: TGTGCCAGTAGTATTACCCCCAGCGGGGCCTACGAGCAGTACTTC

abundance: .
j_gene: TRBJ1-1
len: 13
d_gene: .
v_gene: TRBV27
CDR3aa: CASSSDRNTEAFF
CDR3nt: TGTGCCAGCAGTTCCGACAGAAACACTGAAGCTTTCTTT

abundance: .
j_gene: TRBJ2-5
len: 18
d_gene: TRBD2
v_gene: TRBV7-2
CDR3aa: CASSYRLGLAGKLETQYF
CDR3nt: TGTGCCAGCAGCTACCGCTTGGGGCTAGCGGGGAAGTTAGAGACCCAGTACTTC

abundance: few
j_gene: TRBJ2-7
len: 17
d_gene: TRBD1
v_gene: TRBV11-2
CDR3aa: CASSLDRGTGSLYEQYF
CDR3nt: TGTGCCAGCAGCTTAGATCGGGGGACAGGGTCACTCTACGAGCAGTACTTC

abundance: .
j_gene: TRBJ1-3
len: 14
d_gene: TRBD1
v_gene: TRBV6-5
CDR3aa: CASWTGPSGNTIYF
CDR3nt: TGTGCCAGTTGGACAGGACCATCTGGAAACACCATATATTTT

abundance: .
j_gene: TRBJ2-7
len: 16
d_gene: TRBD2
v_gene: TRBV7-9
CDR3aa: CSSSLLPALAGGEQYF
CDR3nt: TGTTCCAGCAGCTTATTGCCGGCCCTAGCGGGAGGCGAGCAGTACTTC

abundance: .
j_gene: TRBJ1-3
len: 14
d_gene: .
v_gene: TRBV7-2
CDR3aa: CASSFNGGSNTIYF
CDR3nt: TGTGCCAGCAGCTTTAACGGGGGGAGCAACACCATATATTTT

abundance: .
j_gene: TRBJ2-3
len: 15
d_gene: TRBD2
v_gene: TRBV5-4
CDR3aa: CASSPSGAGTDTQYF
CDR3nt: TGTGCCAGCAGCCCAAGCGGGGCGGGCACAGATACGCAGTATTTT

abundance: .
j_gene: TRBJ1-2
len: 14
d_gene: .
v_gene: TRBV5-4
CDR3aa: CASSLYRNIGGYTF
CDR3nt: TGTGCCAGCAGCTTGTACAGGAACATAGGTGGCTACACCTTC

abundance: .
j_gene: TRBJ1-4
len: 13
d_gene: TRBD1
v_gene: TRBV6-5
CDR3aa: CASSDRVSEKLFF
CDR3nt: TGTGCCAGCAGTGACAGGGTTTCTGAAAAACTGTTTTTT

abundance: .
j_gene: TRBJ2-6
len: 17
d_gene: .
v_gene: TRBV5-5
CDR3aa: CASSPSAGLSGANVLTF
CDR3nt: TGTGCCAGCAGCCCCTCTGCAGGCCTCTCTGGGGCCAACGTCCTGACTTTC